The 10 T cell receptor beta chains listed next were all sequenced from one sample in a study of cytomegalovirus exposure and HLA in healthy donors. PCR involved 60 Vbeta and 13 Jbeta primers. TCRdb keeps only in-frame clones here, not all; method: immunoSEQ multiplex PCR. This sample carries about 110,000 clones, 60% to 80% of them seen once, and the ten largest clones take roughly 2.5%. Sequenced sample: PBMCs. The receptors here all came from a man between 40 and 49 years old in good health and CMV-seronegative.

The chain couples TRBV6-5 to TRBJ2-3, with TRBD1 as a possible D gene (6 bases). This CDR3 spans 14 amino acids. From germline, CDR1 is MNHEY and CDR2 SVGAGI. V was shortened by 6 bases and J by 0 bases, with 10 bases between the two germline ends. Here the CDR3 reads CASSPGASTDTQYF. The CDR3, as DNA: TGTGCCAGCAGCCCAGGGGCTAGCACAGATACGCAGTATTTT.

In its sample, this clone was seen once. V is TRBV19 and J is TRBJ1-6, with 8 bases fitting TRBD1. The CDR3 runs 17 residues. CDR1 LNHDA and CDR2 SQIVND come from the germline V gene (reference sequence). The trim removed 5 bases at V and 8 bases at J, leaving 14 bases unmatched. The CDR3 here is CASSAQGAPPMDSPLHF. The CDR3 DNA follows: TGTGCCAGTAGTGCCCAGGGGGCGCCTCCGATGGATTCACCCCTCCACTTT.

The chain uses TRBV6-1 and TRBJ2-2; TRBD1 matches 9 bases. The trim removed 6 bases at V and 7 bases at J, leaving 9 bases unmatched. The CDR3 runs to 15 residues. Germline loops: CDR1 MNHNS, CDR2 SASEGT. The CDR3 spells CASRDRGKSVGELFF. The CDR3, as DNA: TGTGCCAGCAGAGACAGGGGGAAGTCAGTCGGGGAGCTGTTTTTT.

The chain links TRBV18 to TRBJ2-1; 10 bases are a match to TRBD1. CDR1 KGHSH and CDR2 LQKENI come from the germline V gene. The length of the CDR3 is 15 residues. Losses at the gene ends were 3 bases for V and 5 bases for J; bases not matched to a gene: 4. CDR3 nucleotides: TGTGCCAGCTCACCTAGGACAGGGGGTGACAATGAGCAGTTCTTC. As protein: CASSPRTGGDNEQFF.

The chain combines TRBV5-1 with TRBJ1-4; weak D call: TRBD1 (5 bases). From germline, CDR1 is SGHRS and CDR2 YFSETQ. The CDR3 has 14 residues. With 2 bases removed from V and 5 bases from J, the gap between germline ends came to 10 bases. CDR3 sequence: CASSFDSYNEKLFF. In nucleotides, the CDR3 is TGCGCCAGCAGCTTCGACAGCTACAATGAAAAACTGTTTTTT. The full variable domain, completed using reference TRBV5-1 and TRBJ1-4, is KAGVTQTPRYLIKTRGQQVTLSCSPISGHRSVSWYQQTPGQGLQFLFEYFSETQRNKGNFPGRFSGRQFSNSRSEMNVSTLELGDSALYLCASSFDSYNEKLFFGSGTQLSVL.

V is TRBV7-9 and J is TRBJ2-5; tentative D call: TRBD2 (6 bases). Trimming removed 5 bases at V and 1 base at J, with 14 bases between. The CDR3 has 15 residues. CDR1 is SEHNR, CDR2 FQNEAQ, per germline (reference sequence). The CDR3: CASSRLEGPQETQYF. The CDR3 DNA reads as TGTGCCAGCAGCCGACTAGAGGGGCCCCAAGAGACCCAGTACTTC.

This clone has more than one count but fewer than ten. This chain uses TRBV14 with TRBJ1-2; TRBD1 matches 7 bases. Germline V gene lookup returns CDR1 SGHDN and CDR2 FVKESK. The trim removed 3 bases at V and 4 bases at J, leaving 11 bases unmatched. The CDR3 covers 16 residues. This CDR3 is CASSQEARTGGYGYTF. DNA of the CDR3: TGTGCCAGCAGCCAGGAAGCCCGGACAGGTGGCTATGGCTACACCTTC.

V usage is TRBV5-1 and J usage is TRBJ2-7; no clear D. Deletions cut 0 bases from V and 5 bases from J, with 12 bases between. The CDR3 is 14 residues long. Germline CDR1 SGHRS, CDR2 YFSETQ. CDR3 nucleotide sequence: TGCGCCAGCAGCTTGGCTCGGGTATTCAACGAGCAGTACTTC. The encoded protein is CASSLARVFNEQYF.

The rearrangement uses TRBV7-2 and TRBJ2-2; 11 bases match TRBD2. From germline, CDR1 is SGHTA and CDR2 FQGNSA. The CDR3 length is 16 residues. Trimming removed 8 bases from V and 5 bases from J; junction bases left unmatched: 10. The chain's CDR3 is CASGRTGTSGTGELFF. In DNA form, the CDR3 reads TGTGCCAGCGGTAGAACCGGGACTAGCGGAACCGGGGAGCTGTTTTTT.

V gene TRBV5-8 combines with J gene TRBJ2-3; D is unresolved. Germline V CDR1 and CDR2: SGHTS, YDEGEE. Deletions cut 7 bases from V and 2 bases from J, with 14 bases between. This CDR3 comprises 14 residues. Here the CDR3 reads CASASGTATDTQYF. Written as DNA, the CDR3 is TGTGCCAGCGCCTCCGGAACAGCCACAGATACGCAGTATTTT.